The next 30 T cell receptor beta chains were all read from a single sample in a study of blood T cells in healthy people across ages. Primed by a sample-barcoded 5' primer and a J-beta primer mix, a second PCR proceeded for about 6 to 12 cycles. TCRdb fed the 5' RACE reads into MiXCR, producing one record per CDR3 protein. The repertoire holds approximately 600,000 distinct CDR3 sequences, with approximately 59% as singletons. The sequenced sample consisted of blood. These receptors all stem from a man in his 60s in good health.

The rearrangement uses TRBV29-1 and TRBJ1-1, with unresolved D. Germline lookup yields CDR1 SQVTM and CDR2 ANQGSEA. This CDR3 region has 12 residues. With 5 bases removed from V and 0 bases from J, the gap between germline ends came to 7 bases. CDR3 region: CSVRWVNTEAFF. DNA for the CDR3: TGCAGCGTTCGTTGGGTGAACACTGAAGCTTTCTTT. The whole variable domain, filled in from reference TRBV29-1 and TRBJ1-1, reads SAVISQKPSRDICQRGTSLTIQCQVDSQVTMMFWYRQQPGQSLTLIATANQGSEATYESGFVIDKFPISRPNLTFSTLTVSNMSPEDSSIYLCSVRWVNTEAFFGQGTRLTVV.

The chain combines TRBV29-1 with TRBJ2-5, with 8 bases identical to TRBD1. The DNA end favors TRBJ2-7, so the J call may be wrong. Germline V gene data show CDR1 as SQVTM and CDR2 as ANQGSEA. This CDR3 has 14 amino acids. The CDR3 DNA reads as TGCAGCGTTGGGAGGCGTGGACAGGGCGACGAGCAGTACTTC. Amino acid sequence: CSVGRRGQGDEQYF.

This sequence joins TRBV7-9 and TRBJ1-2, with D perhaps TRBD1 (6 bases). From germline, CDR1 is SEHNR and CDR2 FQNEAQ (reference sequence). Trimming removed 3 bases at V and 1 base at J, with 15 bases between. The CDR3 is 16 amino acids. The CDR3 nucleotides read TGTGCCAGCAGCTTTGCGTCCGGACAGCTTAACTATGGCTACACCTTC. Translating it yields CASSFASGQLNYGYTF. The variable domain in full, with the rest retrieved from reference TRBV7-9 and TRBJ1-2, is DTGVSQNPRHKITKRGQNVTFRCDPISEHNRLYWYRQTLGQGPEFLTYFQNEAQLEKSRLLSDRFSAERPKGSFSTLEIQRTEQGDSAMYLCASSFASGQLNYGYTFGSGTRLTVV.

The chain uses TRBV12-3 or TRBV12-4 and TRBJ2-1, with D perhaps TRBD1 or TRBD2 (5 bases each). Between the trimmed V and J ends, which lost 2 bases and 7 bases, there was a span of 12 bases. The CDR3 length is 14 residues. The CDR3 loop reads CASSLIGTPNEQFF. The CDR3 nucleotides read TGTGCCAGCAGTTTAATCGGGACGCCTAATGAGCAGTTCTTC.

CDR3: CASTGNKNEKLFF. The CDR3 nucleotides are TGTGCCAGCACCGGCAACAAAAATGAAAAACTGTTTTTT. This sequence joins TRBV19 and TRBJ1-4, with D hard to call. The CDR3 contains 13 residues. The germline V and J ends were trimmed by 9 bases and 5 bases, with 13 bases remaining between them. CDR1 and CDR2 from the germline V gene are LNHDA and SQIVND (reference sequence).

This clonotype was seen a handful of times. This chain joins TRBV10-1 and TRBJ2-3, with D possibly matching TRBD2 (5 bases). Germline V gene data show CDR1 as WNHNN and CDR2 as SYGVQD (reference sequence). The V end was cut by 3 bases, the J end by 14 bases, with 12 bases between. The CDR3 runs 11 residues. CDR3 nucleotide sequence: TGCGCCAGCAGTGACTATGGGAGTCCGTATTTT. It specifies CASSDYGSPYF.

This CDR3 is CSARDGGGGINYGYTF. CDR3 sequence (DNA): TGCAGTGCTAGAGATGGTGGGGGAGGGATTAACTATGGCTACACCTTC. V is TRBV20-1 and J is TRBJ1-2; D perhaps matches TRBD1 (5 bases). CDR3 length: 16 residues. V was cut by 0 bases and J by 1 base, with 15 bases left in between. The germline V gene encodes CDR1 DFQATT and CDR2 SNEGSKA (reference sequence).

The chain joins TRBV5-1 to TRBJ2-5, with 13 bases aligning to TRBD2. The trim removed 4 bases at V and 5 bases at J, leaving 8 bases unmatched. CDR1 is SGHRS, CDR2 YFSETQ, per germline. The CDR3 covers 16 residues. This CDR3 is CASSTNGLAGVETQYF. The CDR3 region has the DNA TGCGCCAGCAGCACCAATGGACTAGCGGGGGTGGAGACCCAGTACTTC. The full variable domain, its missing parts supplied by reference TRBV5-1 and TRBJ2-5, is KAGVTQTPRYLIKTRGQQVTLSCSPISGHRSVSWYQQTPGQGLQFLFEYFSETQRNKGNFPGRFSGRQFSNSRSEMNVSTLELGDSALYLCASSTNGLAGVETQYFGPGTRLLVL.

The rearrangement links TRBV5-1 to TRBJ1-4; the match to TRBD1 covers 10 bases. Germline-derived CDR1 and CDR2 are SGHRS and YFSETQ. This CDR3 has 15 amino acids. Trimming at V came to 0 bases and at J to 5 bases, leaving 1 base not matched to a gene. Here the CDR3 DNA reads TGCGCCAGCAGCTTGGAGGGACAGGGGAATGAAAAACTGTTTTTT. It is translated as CASSLEGQGNEKLFF.

The CDR3 reads CASRQKQEAETQYF. CDR3 nucleotide sequence: TGTGCCAGCAGGCAGAAACAGGAGGCAGAGACCCAGTACTTC. J is TRBJ2-5 and V is TRBV6-6, with D tentatively TRBD1 or TRBD2 (5 bases each). The CDR3 is made up of 14 amino acids. Trimming removed 6 bases from V and 4 bases from J, with 15 bases in between. The germline gives CDR1 MNHNY, CDR2 SVGAGI (reference sequence).

This chain links TRBV6-1 with TRBJ2-1; possibly TRBD2 for D (7 bases). The CDR3 is made up of 15 amino acids. Germline CDR1 MNHNS, CDR2 SASEGT. Trimming removed 7 bases at V and 4 bases at J, with 17 bases between. CDR3 DNA: TGTGCCAGCACTGCAGGAGGGGGGGGGTACAATGAGCAGTTCTTC. The encoded protein is CASTAGGGGYNEQFF.

This clonotype is a singleton in its sample. This could be a read error, since a much larger clone is one nucleotide away. CDR3 sequence reads: CASQLAGTGTQYF. CDR3 nucleotide sequence: TGTGCCAGCCAACTAGCGGGCACAGGTACGCAGTATTTT. The chain joins TRBV27 to TRBJ2-3, with 9 bases matching TRBD2. The CDR3 is made up of 13 amino acids. Per germline, CDR1 MNHEY and CDR2 SMNVEV (reference sequence).

The sample holds a few counts of this clonotype. The chain uses TRBV6-1 and TRBJ2-7; TRBD2 matches 7 bases. There are 15 residues in the CDR3. CDR1 is MNHNS, CDR2 SASEGT, per germline. The junction had 5 bases not matched to a gene; V was cut back by 0 bases and J by 3 bases. CDR3 nucleotide sequence: TGTGCCAGCAGTGAAGCAAGCGGGGCGGGCTACGAGCAGTACTTC. This sequence encodes CASSEASGAGYEQYF.

The chain links TRBV2 to TRBJ2-1; possibly TRBD1 for D (5 bases). CDR1 and CDR2 from the germline V gene are SNHLY and FYNNEI. The length of the CDR3 is 15 residues. V was cut by 4 bases and J by 3 bases, with 13 bases left in between. The CDR3 spells CASSGRQGGYNEQFF. The CDR3, as DNA: TGTGCCAGCAGTGGCCGGCAGGGTGGCTACAATGAGCAGTTCTTC.

V usage is TRBV7-9 and J usage is TRBJ2-7; 15 bases match TRBD2. This CDR3 is built from 17 residues. Germline V gives CDR1 SEHNR, CDR2 FQNEAQ (reference sequence). Trimming at V came to 8 bases and at J to 4 bases, leaving 12 bases not matched to a gene. This CDR3 reads CASGRTSGGDLPYEQYF. Written as DNA, the CDR3 is TGTGCCAGCGGACGGACTAGCGGGGGGGACCTCCCATACGAGCAGTACTTC.

The gene calls are TRBV6-1 and TRBJ2-1; 9 nucleotides match TRBD1. Germline trimming cut 5 bases from V and 7 bases from J; bases unmatched to any gene: 15. This CDR3 contains 17 residues. Germline V gene sequence: CDR1 MNHNS, CDR2 SASEGT. CDR3 coding DNA: TGTGCCAGCAGTCGACTCCTCGGACAGGGGAGGTCGAATGAGCAGTTCTTC. It yields the protein CASSRLLGQGRSNEQFF.

CDR3 protein: CASSRQGGINQPQHF. For the CDR3, the DNA is TGCGCCAGCAGCCGACAGGGGGGTATCAATCAGCCCCAGCATTTT. The rearrangement links TRBV5-1 to TRBJ1-5; 9 bases line up with TRBD1. Unmatched junction bases numbered 5, after V lost 4 bases and J lost 3 bases. This CDR3 comprises 15 residues. Germline lookup yields CDR1 SGHRS and CDR2 YFSETQ.

This clonotype has a count of ten or more. The rearrangement joins TRBV5-4 to TRBJ2-7; D is ambiguous. Trimming took off 5 bases at V and 7 bases at J, with 10 bases between the two ends. Looked up from germline, CDR1 is SGHNT and CDR2 is YYREEE (reference sequence). The CDR3 spans 11 residues. DNA of the CDR3: TGTGCCAGCAGTTACCTTGAAGAGCAGTACTTC. Residues: CASSYLEEQYF. Based on the CDR3 plus reference TRBV5-4 and TRBJ2-7, the full variable domain is ETGVTQSPTHLIKTRGQQVTLRCSSQSGHNTVSWYQQALGQGPQFIFQYYREEENGRGNFPPRFSGLQFPNYSSELNVNALELDDSALYLCASSYLEEQYFGPGTRLTVT.

The chain recombines TRBV7-2 with TRBJ2-7, with 9 bases lining up with TRBD2. V gave up 5 bases and J gave up 1 base; unmatched junction bases: 6. The CDR3 is made up of 15 amino acids. Germline assignment: CDR1 SGHTA and CDR2 FQGNSA. CDR3 sequence: CASSISGGPSYEQYF. CDR3 coding DNA: TGTGCCAGCAGCATCAGCGGGGGGCCTTCCTACGAGCAGTACTTC. Together with reference TRBV7-2 and TRBJ2-7, the CDR3 gives the full variable domain: GAGVSQSPSNKVTEKGKDVELRCDPISGHTALYWYRQSLGQGLEFLIYFQGNSAPDKSGLPSDRFSAERTGGSVSTLTIQRTQQEDSAVYLCASSISGGPSYEQYFGPGTRLTVT.

The gene calls are TRBV10-1 and TRBJ2-1; possibly TRBD1 for D (6 bases). Germline V gives CDR1 WNHNN, CDR2 SYGVQD (reference sequence). This CDR3 contains 13 residues. Trimming removed 4 bases from V and 8 bases from J, with 12 bases in between. The CDR3 DNA follows: TGCGCCAGCAGTGCCAATACAGGGCATGAGCAGTTCTTC. Translating it yields CASSANTGHEQFF.

The V and J genes are TRBV10-3 and TRBJ2-3, with 10 bases identical to TRBD2. V lost 5 bases to trimming and J lost 0 bases; unmatched junction nucleotides: 2. The V gene's germline CDR1 is ENHRY and CDR2 SYGVKD. This CDR3 region has 15 residues. The CDR3 region is CAISPSGGSTDTQYF. CDR3 coding DNA: TGTGCCATCAGTCCTAGCGGGGGAAGCACAGATACGCAGTATTTT.

This sequence joins TRBV15 and TRBJ2-1; TRBD1 matches 9 bases. The CDR3 length is 15 residues. In germline, CDR1 is LNHNV, CDR2 YYDKDF (reference sequence). V shed 5 bases, J shed 5 bases, and the junction held 7 bases outside the gene matches. CDR3 in amino acids: CATSQGQGLHNEQFF. In nucleotides, the CDR3 is TGTGCCACCAGCCAAGGACAGGGGTTACACAATGAGCAGTTCTTC. Using reference TRBV15 and TRBJ2-1 for the parts outside the CDR3, the full variable domain is DAMVIQNPRYQVTQFGKPVTLSCSQTLNHNVMYWYQQKSSQAPKLLFHYYDKDFNNEADTPDNFQSRRPNTSFCFLDIRSPGLGDTAMYLCATSQGQGLHNEQFFGPGTRLTVL.

The chain recombines TRBV24-1 with TRBJ2-3, with D possibly being TRBD1 (6 bases). This CDR3 is built from 14 residues. Per germline, CDR1 KGHDR and CDR2 SFDVKD. V lost 4 bases to trimming and J lost 8 bases, with 15 bases between them. Written as DNA, the CDR3 is TGTGCCACCAGTGAGGGCGCCCAGGGGCCTACGCAGTATTTT. Translating gives CATSEGAQGPTQYF.

V usage is TRBV20-1 and J usage is TRBJ2-5; D not resolved. Trimming pared 0 bases from V and 2 bases from J, leaving 10 bases between. The CDR3 has 14 residues. The germline V gene has CDR1 DFQATT and CDR2 SNEGSKA (reference sequence). The CDR3 DNA sequence: TGCAGTGCTAGAGATTGGGCCAGTCAAGAGACCCAGTACTTC. This codes for CSARDWASQETQYF.

The V gene is TRBV28, the J gene TRBJ1-6; D gene ambiguous. Per germline, CDR1 MDHEN and CDR2 SYDVKM. With 3 bases removed from V and 5 bases from J, the gap between germline ends came to 11 bases. CDR3 length: 15 residues. CDR3 in amino acids: CASSFGQVDNSPLHF. The CDR3 region has the DNA TGTGCCAGCAGTTTTGGTCAGGTGGATAATTCACCCCTCCACTTT.

The chain's CDR3 is CASSTGTTERETQYF. DNA for the CDR3: TGTGCCAGCAGCACCGGGACAACCGAGCGAGAGACCCAGTACTTC. The rearrangement links TRBV9 to TRBJ2-5, with D tentatively TRBD1 (6 bases). The CDR3 loop spans 15 amino acids. The ends were cut back, 4 bases at V and 4 bases at J, with 17 bases in the middle. Germline V lookup: CDR1 SGDLS, CDR2 YYNGEE.

This chain links TRBV20-1 with TRBJ2-7, with D possibly matching TRBD2 (6 bases). Germline lookup yields CDR1 DFQATT and CDR2 SNEGSKA (reference sequence). Trimming removed 0 bases from V and 2 bases from J, with 8 bases in between. The CDR3 extends over 13 amino acids. The CDR3 DNA reads as TGCAGTGCTAGAGATGGGGGGACCTACGAGCAGTACTTC. Protein: CSARDGGTYEQYF.

The chain links TRBV5-1 to TRBJ2-5, with TRBD1 matching over 11 bases. Germline V lookup: CDR1 SGHRS, CDR2 YFSETQ. The CDR3 loop spans 15 amino acids. Trimming took 3 bases from V and 5 from J; bases not matched to a gene: 6. In DNA form, the CDR3 reads TGCGCCAGCAGCTCTGGACAGGGGGCATTGGAGACCCAGTACTTC. This codes for CASSSGQGALETQYF. The full variable domain, completed using reference TRBV5-1 and TRBJ2-5, is KAGVTQTPRYLIKTRGQQVTLSCSPISGHRSVSWYQQTPGQGLQFLFEYFSETQRNKGNFPGRFSGRQFSNSRSEMNVSTLELGDSALYLCASSSGQGALETQYFGPGTRLLVL.

V is TRBV3-1 and J is TRBJ1-2; D remains unclear. The V gene's germline CDR1 is LGHDT and CDR2 YNNKEL (reference sequence). Trimming cost V 4 bases and J 4 bases, with 10 bases left between them. This CDR3 has 13 amino acids. CDR3 in DNA: TGTGCCAGCAGCCCGAGTTGGGGCTATGGCTACACCTTC. Translating gives CASSPSWGYGYTF.

This clonotype was detected a few times. The rearrangement joins TRBV10-3 to TRBJ2-4; the match to TRBD1 covers 9 bases. V trimming: 3 bases; J trimming: 8 bases; junction bases outside the gene matches: 11. Germline lookup yields CDR1 ENHRY and CDR2 SYGVKD. The CDR3 runs 16 residues. The CDR3 sequence: CAISEPSGDRGYIQYF. The CDR3 region has the DNA TGTGCCATCAGTGAACCCAGCGGTGACAGGGGGTACATTCAGTACTTC.